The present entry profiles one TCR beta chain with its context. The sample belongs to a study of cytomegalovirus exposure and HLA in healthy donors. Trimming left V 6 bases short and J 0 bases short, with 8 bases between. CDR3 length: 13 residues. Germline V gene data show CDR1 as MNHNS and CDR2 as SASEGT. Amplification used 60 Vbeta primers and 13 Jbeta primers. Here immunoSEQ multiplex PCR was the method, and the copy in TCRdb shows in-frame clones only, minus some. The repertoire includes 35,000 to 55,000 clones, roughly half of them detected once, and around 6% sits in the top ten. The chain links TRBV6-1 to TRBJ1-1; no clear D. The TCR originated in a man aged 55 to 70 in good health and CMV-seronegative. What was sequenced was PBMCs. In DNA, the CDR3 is TGTGCCAGCAGCGCGAAAGTGAACACTGAAGCTTTCTTT. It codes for CASSAKVNTEAFF.